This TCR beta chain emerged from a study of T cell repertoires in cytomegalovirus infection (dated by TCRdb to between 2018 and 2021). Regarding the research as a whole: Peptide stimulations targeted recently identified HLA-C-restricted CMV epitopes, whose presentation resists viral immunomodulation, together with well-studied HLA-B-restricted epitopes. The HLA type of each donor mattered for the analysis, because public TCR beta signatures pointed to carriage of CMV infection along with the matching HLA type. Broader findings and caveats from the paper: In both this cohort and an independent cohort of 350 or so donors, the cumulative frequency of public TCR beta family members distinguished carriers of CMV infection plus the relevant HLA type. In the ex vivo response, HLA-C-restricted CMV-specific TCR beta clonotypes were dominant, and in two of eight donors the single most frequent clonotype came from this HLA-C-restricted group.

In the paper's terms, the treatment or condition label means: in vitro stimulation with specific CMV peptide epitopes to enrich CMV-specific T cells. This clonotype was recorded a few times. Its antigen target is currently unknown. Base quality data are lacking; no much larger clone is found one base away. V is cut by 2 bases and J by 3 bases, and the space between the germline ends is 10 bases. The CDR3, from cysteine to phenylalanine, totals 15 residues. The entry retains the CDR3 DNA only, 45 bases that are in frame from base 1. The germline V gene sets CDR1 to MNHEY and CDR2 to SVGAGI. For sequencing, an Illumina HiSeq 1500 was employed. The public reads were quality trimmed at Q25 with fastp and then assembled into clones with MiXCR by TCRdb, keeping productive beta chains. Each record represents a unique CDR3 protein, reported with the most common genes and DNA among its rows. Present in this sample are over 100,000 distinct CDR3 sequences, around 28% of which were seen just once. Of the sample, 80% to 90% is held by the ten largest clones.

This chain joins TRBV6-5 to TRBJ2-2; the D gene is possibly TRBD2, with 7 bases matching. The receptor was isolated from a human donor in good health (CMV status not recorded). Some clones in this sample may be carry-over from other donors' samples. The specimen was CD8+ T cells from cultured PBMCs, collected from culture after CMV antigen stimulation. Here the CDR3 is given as CASSYGGADTGELFF. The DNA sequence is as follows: TGTGCCAGCAGTTACGGGGGGGCTGACACCGGGGAGCTGTTTTTT.